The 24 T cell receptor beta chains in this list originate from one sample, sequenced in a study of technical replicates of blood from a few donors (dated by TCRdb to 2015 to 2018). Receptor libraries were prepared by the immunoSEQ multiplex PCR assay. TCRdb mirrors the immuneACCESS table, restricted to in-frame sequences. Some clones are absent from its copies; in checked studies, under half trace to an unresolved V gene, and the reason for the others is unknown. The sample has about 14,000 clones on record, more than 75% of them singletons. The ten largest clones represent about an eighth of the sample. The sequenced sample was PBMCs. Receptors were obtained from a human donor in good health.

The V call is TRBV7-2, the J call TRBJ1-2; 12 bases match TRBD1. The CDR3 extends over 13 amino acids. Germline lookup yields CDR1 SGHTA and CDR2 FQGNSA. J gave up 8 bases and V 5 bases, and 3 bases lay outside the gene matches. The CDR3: CASSRDRGRGYTF. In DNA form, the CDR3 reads TGTGCCAGCAGCCGGGACAGGGGGCGAGGCTACACCTTC.

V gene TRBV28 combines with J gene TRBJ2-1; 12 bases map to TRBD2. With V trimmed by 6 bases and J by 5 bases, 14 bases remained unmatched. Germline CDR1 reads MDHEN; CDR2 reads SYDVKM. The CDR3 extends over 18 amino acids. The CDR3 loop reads CASSSRDLAGGRNNEQFF. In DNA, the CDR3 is TGTGCCAGCAGCTCCCGGGACCTAGCGGGAGGGCGGAACAATGAGCAGTTCTTC.

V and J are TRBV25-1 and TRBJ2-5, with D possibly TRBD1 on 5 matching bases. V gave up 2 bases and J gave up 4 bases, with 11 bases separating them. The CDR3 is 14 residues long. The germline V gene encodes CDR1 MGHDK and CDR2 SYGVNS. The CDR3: CASSERGHGETQYF. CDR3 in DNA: TGTGCCAGCAGTGAAAGAGGACACGGAGAGACCCAGTACTTC.

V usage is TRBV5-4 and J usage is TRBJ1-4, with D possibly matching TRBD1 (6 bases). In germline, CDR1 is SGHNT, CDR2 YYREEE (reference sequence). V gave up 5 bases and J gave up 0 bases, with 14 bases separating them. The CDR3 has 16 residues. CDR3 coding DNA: TGTGCCAGCAGACCCCCAAAGGGGGCAACTAATGAAAAACTGTTTTTT. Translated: CASRPPKGATNEKLFF.

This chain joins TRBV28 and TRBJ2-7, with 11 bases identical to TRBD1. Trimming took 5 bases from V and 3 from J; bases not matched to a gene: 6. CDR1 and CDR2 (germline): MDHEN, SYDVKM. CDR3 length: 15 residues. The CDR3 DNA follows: TGTGCCAGCAGTCTTGCCGGGACAGGGGGCTACGAGCAGTACTTC. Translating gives CASSLAGTGGYEQYF.

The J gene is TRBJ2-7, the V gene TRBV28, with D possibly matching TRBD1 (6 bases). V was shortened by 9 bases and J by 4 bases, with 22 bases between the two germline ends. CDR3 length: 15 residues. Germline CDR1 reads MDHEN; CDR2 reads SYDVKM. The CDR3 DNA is TGTGCCAGTCCAAAGGTTCTGGGACACACGTACGAGCAGTACTTC. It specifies CASPKVLGHTYEQYF.

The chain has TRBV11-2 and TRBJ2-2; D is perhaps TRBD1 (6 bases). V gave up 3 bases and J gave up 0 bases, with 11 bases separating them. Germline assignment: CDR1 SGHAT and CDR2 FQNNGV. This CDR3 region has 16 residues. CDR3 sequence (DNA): TGTGCCAGCAGCTTTTCCGGGACAACGAACACCGGGGAGCTGTTTTTT. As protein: CASSFSGTTNTGELFF.

CDR3 in amino acids: CASSRLAGTTYEQYF. The CDR3 bases are TGTGCCAGCAGTCGTCTAGCGGGCACGACCTACGAGCAGTACTTC. V and J are TRBV7-9 and TRBJ2-7; TRBD2 matches 8 bases. Germline V gene data show CDR1 as SEHNR and CDR2 as FQNEAQ (reference sequence). V dropped 6 bases and J dropped 2; count of bases not matched to a gene: 9. The CDR3 contains 15 residues.

This CDR3 reads CASSLRGGTSGRSYNEQFF. The CDR3 DNA reads TGTGCCAGCAGTTTACGGGGAGGGACTAGCGGCCGTTCGTACAATGAGCAGTTCTTC. The rearrangement links TRBV28 to TRBJ2-1, with 11 bases aligning to TRBD2. The junction had 13 bases not matched to a gene; V was cut back by 2 bases and J by 4 bases. The germline gives CDR1 MDHEN, CDR2 SYDVKM. The CDR3 is 19 residues long.

This chain's CDR3 is CASSLATGGGLPSYEQYF. In DNA, the CDR3 is TGCGCCAGCAGCTTGGCCACTGGGGGGGGACTTCCATCCTACGAGCAGTACTTC. The chain recombines TRBV5-1 with TRBJ2-7; 7 bases are shared with TRBD2. V shed 0 bases, J shed 1 base, and the junction held 13 bases outside the gene matches. The CDR3 covers 18 residues. Germline V lookup: CDR1 SGHRS, CDR2 YFSETQ.

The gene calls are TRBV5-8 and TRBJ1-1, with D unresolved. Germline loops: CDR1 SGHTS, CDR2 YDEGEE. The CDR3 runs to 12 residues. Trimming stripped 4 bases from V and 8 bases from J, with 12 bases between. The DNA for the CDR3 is TGTGCCAGCAGCGATTCGATGGGCGAAGCTTTCTTT. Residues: CASSDSMGEAFF.

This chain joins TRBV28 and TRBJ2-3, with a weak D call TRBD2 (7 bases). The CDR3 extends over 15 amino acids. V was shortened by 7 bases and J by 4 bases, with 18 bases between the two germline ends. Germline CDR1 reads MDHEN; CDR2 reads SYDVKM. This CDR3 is CASTRGAGEPDTQYF. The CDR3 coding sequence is TGTGCCAGCACCCGGGGGGCAGGGGAGCCAGATACGCAGTATTTT.

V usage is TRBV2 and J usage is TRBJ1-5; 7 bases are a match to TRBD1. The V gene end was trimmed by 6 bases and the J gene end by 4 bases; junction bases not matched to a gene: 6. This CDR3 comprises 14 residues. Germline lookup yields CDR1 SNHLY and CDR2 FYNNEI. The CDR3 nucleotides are TGTGCCAGCAGGGGCCAGGGGGATAATCAGCCCCAGCATTTT. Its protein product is CASRGQGDNQPQHF.

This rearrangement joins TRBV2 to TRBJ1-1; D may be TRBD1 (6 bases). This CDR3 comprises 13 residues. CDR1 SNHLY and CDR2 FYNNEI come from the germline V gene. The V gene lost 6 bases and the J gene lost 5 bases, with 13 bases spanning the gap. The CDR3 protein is CASRLGQQTEAFF. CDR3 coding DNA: TGTGCCAGCAGGTTGGGACAACAGACTGAAGCTTTCTTT. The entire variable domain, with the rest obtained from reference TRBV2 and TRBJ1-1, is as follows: EPEVTQTPSHQVTQMGQEVILRCVPISNHLYFYWYRQILGQKVEFLVSFYNNEISEKSEIFDDQFSVERPDGSNFTLKIRSTKLEDSAMYFCASRLGQQTEAFFGQGTRLTVV.

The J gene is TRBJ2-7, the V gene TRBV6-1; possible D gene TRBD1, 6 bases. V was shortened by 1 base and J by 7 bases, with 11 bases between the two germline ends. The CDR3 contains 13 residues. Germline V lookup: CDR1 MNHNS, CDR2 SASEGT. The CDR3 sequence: CASSEGAGEEQYF. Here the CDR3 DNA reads TGTGCCAGCAGTGAAGGGGCAGGGGAGGAGCAGTACTTC.

The CDR3 DNA is TGTGCCAGCAGCGCCAGGGGGGCTAATTACGAGCAGTACTTC. It codes for CASSARGANYEQYF. The rearrangement joins TRBV7-9 to TRBJ2-7; TRBD1 is a possible D gene (7 bases). Between the trimmed V and J ends, which lost 5 bases and 4 bases, there was a span of 15 bases. CDR3 length: 14 residues. Germline values: CDR1 SEHNR, CDR2 FQNEAQ (reference sequence).

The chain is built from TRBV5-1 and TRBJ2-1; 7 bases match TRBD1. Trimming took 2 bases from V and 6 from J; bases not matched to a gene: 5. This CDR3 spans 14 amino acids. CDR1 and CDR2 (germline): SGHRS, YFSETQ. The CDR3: CASSLWTGPNEQFF. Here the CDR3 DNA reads TGCGCCAGCAGCTTATGGACAGGCCCCAATGAGCAGTTCTTC.

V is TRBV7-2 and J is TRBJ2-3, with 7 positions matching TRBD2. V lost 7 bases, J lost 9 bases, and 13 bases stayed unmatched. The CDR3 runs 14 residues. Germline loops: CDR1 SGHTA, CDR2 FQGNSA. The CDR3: CASTGGRARRTQYF. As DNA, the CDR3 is TGTGCCAGCACCGGAGGGAGGGCCAGGAGAACGCAGTATTTT.

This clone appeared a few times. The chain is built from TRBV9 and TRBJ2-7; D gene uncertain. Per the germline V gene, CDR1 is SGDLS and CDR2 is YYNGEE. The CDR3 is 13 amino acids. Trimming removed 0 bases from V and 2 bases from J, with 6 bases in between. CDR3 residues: CASSVGPPYEQYF. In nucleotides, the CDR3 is TGTGCCAGCAGCGTAGGGCCCCCCTACGAGCAGTACTTC. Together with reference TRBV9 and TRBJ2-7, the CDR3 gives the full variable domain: DSGVTQTPKHLITATGQRVTLRCSPRSGDLSVYWYQQSLDQGLQFLIQYYNGEERAKGNILERFSAQQFPDLHSELNLSSLELGDSALYFCASSVGPPYEQYFGPGTRLTVT.

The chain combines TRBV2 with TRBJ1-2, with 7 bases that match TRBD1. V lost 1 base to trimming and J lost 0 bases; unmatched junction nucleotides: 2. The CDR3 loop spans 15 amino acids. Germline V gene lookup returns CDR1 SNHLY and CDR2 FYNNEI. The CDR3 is CASSEGGTANYGYTF. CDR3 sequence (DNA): TGTGCCAGCAGTGAAGGGGGGACAGCTAACTATGGCTACACCTTC.

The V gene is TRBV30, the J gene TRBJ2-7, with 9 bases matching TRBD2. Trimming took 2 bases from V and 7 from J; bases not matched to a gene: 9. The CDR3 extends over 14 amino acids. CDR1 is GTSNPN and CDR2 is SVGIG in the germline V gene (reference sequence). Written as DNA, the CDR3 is TGTGCCTGGAGTTTGGTAGCGGGAGCGGGGGAGCAGTACTTC. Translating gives CAWSLVAGAGEQYF.

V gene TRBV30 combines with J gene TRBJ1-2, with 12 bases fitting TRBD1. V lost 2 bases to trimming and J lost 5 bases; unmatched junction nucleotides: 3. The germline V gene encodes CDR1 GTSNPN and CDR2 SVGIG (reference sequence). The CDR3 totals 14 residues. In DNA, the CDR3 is TGTGCCTGGAGTAGGGACAGGGGGCATTATGGCTACACCTTC. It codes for CAWSRDRGHYGYTF.

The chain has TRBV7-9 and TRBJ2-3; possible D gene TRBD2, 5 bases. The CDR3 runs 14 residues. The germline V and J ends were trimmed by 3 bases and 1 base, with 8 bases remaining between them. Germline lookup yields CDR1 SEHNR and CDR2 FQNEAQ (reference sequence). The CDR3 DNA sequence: TGTGCCAGCAGCTTCACTAGGGGCACAGATACGCAGTATTTT. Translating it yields CASSFTRGTDTQYF.

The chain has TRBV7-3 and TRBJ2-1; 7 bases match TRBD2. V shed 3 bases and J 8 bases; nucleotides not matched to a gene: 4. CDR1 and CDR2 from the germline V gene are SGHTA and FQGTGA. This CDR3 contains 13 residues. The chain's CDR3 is CASSFGGGYEQFF. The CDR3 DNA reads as TGTGCCAGCAGCTTTGGCGGGGGATATGAGCAGTTCTTC.